This T cell receptor beta chain was sequenced for a study of long-term antiretroviral therapy in people with HIV. This clone was recorded only once. Survey level was the resolution at which the v3.0 immunoSEQ assay ran. Data came from immunoSEQ multiplex PCR; TCRdb stores just in-frame clones and leaves some out. Seen here are under 15,000 clones, roughly three quarters observed once, and the top ten hold approximately 18%. The CDR3 extends over 14 amino acids. V was clipped by 7 bases and J by 0 bases, with 9 bases between them. Germline CDR1 reads SNHLY; CDR2 reads FYNNEI. The sequences come from unsorted PBMCs, collected 0.5 years before starting antiretroviral therapy. This rearrangement joins TRBV2 to TRBJ2-2, with D possibly being TRBD1 (5 bases). The receptor was derived from a woman in her 40s with HIV. CDR3 DNA sequence: TGTGCCAGCAAGGCCAGGGCGAACACCGGGGAGCTGTTTTTT. Amino acid sequence: CASKARANTGELFF.